This T cell receptor beta chain was sequenced during a study of beta chain features in type 1 diabetes. Study-wide results and caveats: TCRB CDR3s were moderately but significantly shorter in Type 1 diabetes patients in all four CD4+ subsets. The question of HLA type influencing TCRB rearrangement was one that remained unresolved here.

This clone was picked up a small number of times. What it binds is not known. The study reverse transcribed the entire isolated RNA, so it sequenced expressed TCRB transcripts. Only in-frame clones appear in the TCRdb table, and some are missing; sequencing was by immunoSEQ multiplex PCR. Seen here are 600,000 or so clones, over 10% observed once, and the top ten hold 0.09% to 0.15%. Looked up from germline, CDR1 is MNHNS and CDR2 is SASEGT. Trimming left V 1 base short and J 9 bases short, with 4 bases between. The CDR3 loop spans 11 amino acids. The receptor was derived from a man aged 30-40 years with type 1 diabetes. V is TRBV6-1 and J is TRBJ1-5; D not resolved. The material sequenced was naive CD4+ T cells from blood. The chain's CDR3 is CASSEVGPQHF. CDR3 coding DNA: TGTGCCAGCAGTGAAGTGGGGCCCCAGCATTTT.